The source of this T cell receptor (beta chain) is a study of T cell changes during pregnancy in multiple sclerosis. Profiled with immunoSEQ multiplex PCR; TCRdb holds only in-frame clones, not every one. The sample lists over 35,000 clones, about 92% seen once, with 8% to 10% in the top ten. Sample: CD8+ T cells from peripheral blood mononuclear cells, taken in the first trimester of pregnancy. The clonotype comes from a female donor with multiple sclerosis, enrolled in a pregnancy study.

In DNA form, the CDR3 reads TGCAGCGTGTCCGGGACAGGGGGCCGCAATGAGCAGTTCTTC. Amino acid sequence: CSVSGTGGRNEQFF. The chain couples TRBV29-1 to TRBJ2-1; 12 bases agree with TRBD1. The V segment lost 6 bases and the J segment 6 bases; nucleotides outside the gene matches: 6. This CDR3 comprises 14 residues. CDR1 and CDR2 from the germline V gene are SQVTM and ANQGSEA.